The sequence of this TCR beta chain was determined in a study of cytomegalovirus exposure and HLA in healthy donors. The method was immunoSEQ multiplex PCR; TCRdb's version includes in-frame clones alone and lacks a portion of them. The profile shows 250,000 to 300,000 clones, 90% of them singletons. Germline assignment: CDR1 SGHAT and CDR2 FQNNGV. The CDR3 contains 13 residues. Trimming took 0 bases from V and 7 from J, leaving 8 bases between them. The specimen sequenced was PBMCs. The receptor comes from a young woman in good health and CMV-seronegative. The rearrangement uses TRBV11-2 and TRBJ2-3; no clear D. Written as DNA, the CDR3 is TGTGCCAGCAGCTTAGAACAGTTATATACGCAGTATTTT. Translation: CASSLEQLYTQYF.